Listed below are T cell receptor beta chains from one sample, sequenced in a study of response to subunit inactivated influenza vaccine. TCRdb used MiXCR to reprocess the RT-PCR reads, holding one entry per CDR3 protein. The sample contains 650,000 to 800,000 distinct CDR3 sequences, approximately 15% of which appear only once. This material consisted of PBMCs from blood, taken roughly 2 weeks before vaccination. These receptors all stem from a man aged 50 to 59 who received an inactivated influenza vaccine. CDR3s include the opening cysteine and the closing phenylalanine or tryptophan. Each record gives: J gene, D gene, V gene, clone size, CDR3 DNA, CDR3 protein. The D gene is left open where the match is weak. For some rows the clone size is stated as once, few or many, or as a class when expanded; others skip it.

J: TRBJ2-1
D: NA
V: TRBV20-1
size: NA
DNA: TGCAGTGTTTGGAGGGAACGGGCATCCTACAATGAGCAGTTCTTC
CDR3: CSVWRERASYNEQFF

J: TRBJ2-7
D: NA
V: TRBV11-2
size: NA
DNA: TGTGCCAGCAGCCCTAGTCCCGGGCGCTCCTACGAGCAGTACTTC
CDR3: CASSPSPGRSYEQYF

J: TRBJ1-2
D: NA
V: TRBV11-2
size: few
DNA: TGTGCCAGCAGCTTTAGGGGATCTAACTATGGCTACACCTTC
CDR3: CASSFRGSNYGYTF

J: TRBJ1-1
D: TRBD1
V: TRBV20-1
size: few
DNA: TGCAGTGCTAGCGAACAGGGGACTTTTTTCGGAGCTTTCTTT
CDR3: CSASEQGTFFGAFF

J: TRBJ2-7
D: NA
V: TRBV11-2
size: NA
DNA: TGTGCCAGCAGCTTGACCGGGTCCTCAACCTACGAGCAGTACTTC
CDR3: CASSLTGSSTYEQYF

J: TRBJ2-1
D: TRBD2
V: TRBV6-5
size: NA
DNA: TGTGCCAGCAGTTACGGGTCGGGAGGGTACAATGAGCAGTTCTTC
CDR3: CASSYGSGGYNEQFF

J: TRBJ2-7
D: TRBD2
V: TRBV29-1
size: once
DNA: TGCAGCGTATGTGGGAGGGCGGTTAAGGAGCAGTACTTC
CDR3: CSVCGRAVKEQYF

J: TRBJ2-5
D: NA
V: TRBV15
size: NA
DNA: TGTGCCACCAGCAGAATGGGAGTGCGCGGGGAGGCCCAGTACTTC
CDR3: CATSRMGVRGEAQYF

J: TRBJ2-5
D: TRBD2
V: TRBV28
size: NA
DNA: TGTGCCAGCATCCCAAGCGGGGGGGCATGGCGAGAGACCCAGTACTTC
CDR3: CASIPSGGAWRETQYF

J: TRBJ2-7
D: NA
V: TRBV27
size: NA
DNA: TGTGCCAGCAGTAAAACAGGGAATCGGTACGAGCAGTACTTC
CDR3: CASSKTGNRYEQYF

J: TRBJ2-1
D: TRBD2
V: TRBV15
size: few
DNA: TGTGCCACCAGCAGCGGGGGGAGCTCCTACAATGAGCAGTTCTTC
CDR3: CATSSGGSSYNEQFF

J: TRBJ2-3
D: NA
V: TRBV6-1
size: NA
DNA: TGTGCCAGCCGCAGGAGGATAATGGCAGATACGCAGTATTTT
CDR3: CASRRRIMADTQYF

J: TRBJ2-7
D: NA
V: TRBV28
size: few
DNA: TGTGCCAGCAGTTTTTCTGTAGGGGGAAACTACGAGCAGTACTTC
CDR3: CASSFSVGGNYEQYF

J: TRBJ1-5
D: NA
V: TRBV28
size: NA
DNA: TGTGCCAGCAGTTCCCTTATGGGGGGAATGCCCCAGCATTTT
CDR3: CASSSLMGGMPQHF

J: TRBJ1-2
D: TRBD1
V: TRBV2
size: NA
DNA: TGTGCCAGCAGTTTAATCCCAGGGGGCCTGGGATTTAACTATGGCTACACCTTC
CDR3: CASSLIPGGLGFNYGYTF

J: TRBJ2-5
D: NA
V: TRBV24-1
size: NA
DNA: TGTGCCACCAGTGATTTATCGGGGGGCGGTGAGACCCAGTACTTC
CDR3: CATSDLSGGGETQYF

J: TRBJ1-5
D: TRBD1
V: TRBV6-2/TRBV6-3
size: many
DNA: TGTGCCAGCGCCGACAGGGCAGGGCAGCCCCAGCATTTT
CDR3: CASADRAGQPQHF

J: TRBJ2-2
D: NA
V: TRBV7-9
size: few
DNA: TGTGCCAGCAGCTTAGTCTCGGGGCTCACCGGGGAGCTGTTTTTT
CDR3: CASSLVSGLTGELFF

J: TRBJ1-5
D: TRBD1
V: TRBV20-1
size: few
DNA: TGCAGTGCTAGAGAACCGGGACAGGGCCTGACGGGCAATCAGCCCCAGCATTTT
CDR3: CSAREPGQGLTGNQPQHF

J: TRBJ2-1
D: NA
V: TRBV7-2
size: NA
DNA: TGTGCCAGCAGCTCCCAGGGATCGTCCTACAATGAGCAGTTCTTC
CDR3: CASSSQGSSYNEQFF

J: TRBJ2-1
D: NA
V: TRBV29-1
size: NA
DNA: TGCAGCGACCGGACAGACAATGAGCAGTTCTTC
CDR3: CSDRTDNEQFF

J: TRBJ2-1
D: NA
V: TRBV7-8
size: NA
DNA: TGTGCCAGCAGCCGAGGGGTAGCGGAGGTCCAGTTCTTC
CDR3: CASSRGVAEVQFF

J: TRBJ2-1
D: NA
V: TRBV29-1
size: NA
DNA: TGCAGCGTTGACCGAGTCCTAGGGGAGCAGTTCTTC
CDR3: CSVDRVLGEQFF

J: TRBJ2-3
D: NA
V: TRBV29-1
size: NA
DNA: TGCAGCGCCGCAGCGACGAGCACAGATACGCAGTATTTT
CDR3: CSAAATSTDTQYF

J: TRBJ2-3
D: TRBD2
V: TRBV28
size: few
DNA: TGTGCCAGCAGTGCCGCGGGAGTGGTAGATACGCAGTATTTT
CDR3: CASSAAGVVDTQYF

J: TRBJ2-3
D: TRBD2
V: TRBV20-1
size: few
DNA: TGCAGTGCTAGAGATTTTCTAAGCGGGGGGGCAACAGATACGCAGTATTTT
CDR3: CSARDFLSGGATDTQYF

J: TRBJ2-2
D: TRBD2
V: TRBV29-1
size: many
DNA: TGCAGCGTTCGCGCGGGGGCGAACACCGGGGAGCTGTTTTTT
CDR3: CSVRAGANTGELFF

J: TRBJ2-7
D: TRBD2
V: TRBV7-9
size: NA
DNA: TGTGCCAGCAGAGCGGGAGGGAGCTCCTACGAGCAGTACTTC
CDR3: CASRAGGSSYEQYF

J: TRBJ2-1
D: NA
V: TRBV6-2/TRBV6-3
size: few
DNA: TGTGCCAGCAGTTCGGGGGCGGGAGATCCCTACAATGAGCAGTTCTTC
CDR3: CASSSGAGDPYNEQFF

J: TRBJ2-3
D: TRBD2
V: TRBV7-6
size: NA
DNA: TGTGCCAGCAGCTTAGCGCTACTAGCGGGAACAGCAGATACGCAGTATTTT
CDR3: CASSLALLAGTADTQYF

J: TRBJ1-4
D: NA
V: TRBV12-3/TRBV12-4
size: few
DNA: TGTGCCAGCAATCCAGGGGACTGGGATGAAAAACTGTTTTTT
CDR3: CASNPGDWDEKLFF

J: TRBJ1-4
D: NA
V: TRBV6-1
size: NA
DNA: TGTGCCAGCAGTGGGGGCCCGGCAACTAATGAAAAACTGTTTTTT
CDR3: CASSGGPATNEKLFF

J: TRBJ2-1
D: NA
V: TRBV20-1
size: few
DNA: TGCCGTATGGCGAAAGGGAACGAATTTAATGAGCAGTTCTTC
CDR3: CRMAKGNEFNEQFF

J: TRBJ2-7
D: TRBD2
V: TRBV6-1
size: NA
DNA: TGTGCCAGCAGGGATAGCGGGAGGGCCAACGAGCAGTACTTC
CDR3: CASRDSGRANEQYF

J: TRBJ1-4
D: NA
V: TRBV5-1
size: NA
DNA: TGCGCCAGCAGCTCCCGCAGGGAGGGAGAGGCTGCAACTAATGAAAAACTGTTTTTT
CDR3: CASSSRREGEAATNEKLFF

J: TRBJ2-1
D: NA
V: TRBV4-3
size: NA
DNA: TGCGCCAGCAGCCAAGGTATAACAGGACCGACCCTGAACAATGAGCAGTTCTTC
CDR3: CASSQGITGPTLNNEQFF

J: TRBJ2-2
D: NA
V: TRBV6-4
size: few
DNA: TGTGCCAGCACCCGGAGGCTGGGGGAGCTGTTTTTT
CDR3: CASTRRLGELFF

J: TRBJ2-7
D: NA
V: TRBV6-2/TRBV6-3
size: NA
DNA: TGTGCCAGCAGTTACGGCCACGAGCAGTACTTC
CDR3: CASSYGHEQYF

J: TRBJ2-1
D: TRBD2
V: TRBV7-2
size: few
DNA: TGTGCCAGCAGCCCCCAGAGGCTAGCGGGGGGTCATGAGCAGTTCTTC
CDR3: CASSPQRLAGGHEQFF